Below are 31 T cell receptor beta chains sequenced from a single sample in a study of T cell responses to AZD1222 COVID-19 vaccine. Method: immunoSEQ multiplex PCR; TCRdb's copy keeps in-frame clones and lacks some. The table includes about 55,000 clones, about 87% detected once. Here the sequenced sample was peripheral blood, taken on day 0 of AZD1222 vaccination. These receptors were collected from an adult in good health.

The chain is built from TRBV7-8 and TRBJ2-7; D tentatively fits TRBD1 or TRBD2 (7 bases each). This CDR3 is built from 17 residues. The germline gives CDR1 SGHVS, CDR2 FQNEAQ. V was shortened by 1 base and J by 7 bases, with 23 bases between the two germline ends. The CDR3 loop reads CASSLVVIGQGGVEQYF. The CDR3 DNA is TGTGCCAGCAGCTTAGTTGTGATAGGGCAGGGGGGGGTAGAGCAGTACTTC.

The rearrangement joins TRBV21-1 to TRBJ1-1; whether TRBD1, the table's D call, matches the DNA was not checked. TRBV21-1 is assigned pseudogene status. The CDR3 consists of 14 residues. The CDR3, as DNA: TGTGCCAGCAGCAGGGACCGAGGGACAGGAGGAGCTTTCTTT. Translated: CASSRDRGTGGAFF.

J is TRBJ1-2 and V is TRBV30; TRBD1 aligns across 10 bases. This CDR3 is 14 amino acids long. Looked up from germline, CDR1 is GTSNPN and CDR2 is SVGIG (reference sequence). V shed 2 bases and J 4 bases; nucleotides not matched to a gene: 4. The CDR3: CAWSLGTGAYGYTF. CDR3 bases: TGTGCCTGGAGTCTGGGGACAGGGGCCTATGGCTACACCTTC. The full variable domain, its missing parts supplied by reference TRBV30 and TRBJ1-2, is SQTIHQWPATLVQPVGSPLSLECTVEGTSNPNLYWYRQAAGRGLQLLFYSVGIGQISSEVPQNLSASRPQDRQFILSSKKLLLSDSGFYLCAWSLGTGAYGYTFGSGTRLTVV.

J is TRBJ2-3 and V is TRBV18, with D hard to call. There are 14 residues in the CDR3. In germline, CDR1 is KGHSH, CDR2 LQKENI. V lost 0 bases and J lost 3, with 7 bases in between. This CDR3 is CASSPPPSTDTQYF. For the CDR3, the DNA is TGTGCCAGCTCACCACCCCCCTCGACAGATACGCAGTATTTT.

V gene TRBV5-1 combines with J gene TRBJ2-7; TRBD2 matches 13 bases. V shed 5 bases, J shed 5 bases, and the junction held 4 bases outside the gene matches. The CDR3 has 14 amino acids. Germline lookup yields CDR1 SGHRS and CDR2 YFSETQ. The CDR3, as DNA: TGCGCCAGCAGAGGGACTAGCGGGATCCACGAGCAGTACTTC. It yields the protein CASRGTSGIHEQYF.

The chain combines TRBV11-3 with TRBJ1-1; 7 bases match TRBD1. This CDR3 comprises 15 residues. Losses at the gene ends were 5 bases for V and 1 base for J; bases not matched to a gene: 7. The V gene's germline CDR1 is SGHNT and CDR2 YENEEA. The CDR3 region has the DNA TGTGCCAGCAGCACCCACAGGGGACAGAACACTGAAGCTTTCTTT. Its protein product is CASSTHRGQNTEAFF.

A few counts support this clone. This chain uses TRBV28 with TRBJ1-5, with D unresolved. Trimming took off 2 bases at V and 4 bases at J, with 6 bases between the two ends. This CDR3 has 13 residues. CDR1 is MDHEN and CDR2 is SYDVKM in the germline V gene. This chain's CDR3 is CASSLSRNQPQHF. The CDR3 nucleotides read TGTGCCAGCAGTTTAAGTCGGAATCAGCCCCAGCATTTT.

This rearrangement joins TRBV24-1 to TRBJ2-1; 7 bases line up with TRBD2. The length of the CDR3 is 13 residues. From germline, CDR1 is KGHDR and CDR2 SFDVKD. The V and J ends lost 9 bases and 9 bases, in that order; junction bases with no gene match: 10. Written as DNA, the CDR3 is TGTGCCACCGGAACTAGCGACTGGAGTGAGCAGTTCTTC. Translated: CATGTSDWSEQFF.

The gene calls are TRBV5-6 and TRBJ1-3; D not certain. The V end lost 3 bases, the J end lost 2 bases, and 18 bases lay between the germline ends. This CDR3 spans 17 amino acids. Germline V gives CDR1 SGHDT, CDR2 YYEEEE. CDR3 in DNA: TGTGCCAGCAGCTCTACCCTCGGACCCCTAACTGGAAACACCATATATTTT. The encoded protein is CASSSTLGPLTGNTIYF.

This clone was counted between two and nine times. The rearrangement joins TRBV7-9 to TRBJ2-2; D gene unclear. CDR1 SEHNR and CDR2 FQNEAQ come from the germline V gene (reference sequence). The CDR3 is made up of 13 amino acids. The V gene lost 5 bases and the J gene lost 6 bases, with 10 bases spanning the gap. The CDR3 sequence is CASSRTESGELFF. As DNA, the CDR3 is TGTGCCAGCAGCCGAACGGAATCCGGGGAGCTGTTTTTT.

The rearrangement links TRBV6-5 to TRBJ1-2; 9 bases match TRBD1. J was trimmed by 3 bases and V by 4 bases; bases with no gene match: 6. The CDR3 runs to 15 residues. Per germline, CDR1 MNHEY and CDR2 SVGAGI. The CDR3 is CASSSRTGEHYGYTF. CDR3 bases: TGTGCCAGCAGTTCTAGGACAGGGGAGCACTATGGCTACACCTTC.

V gene TRBV24-1 combines with J gene TRBJ1-4; D is unclear. Germline CDR1 and CDR2: KGHDR and SFDVKD. Deletions cut 2 bases from V and 7 bases from J, with 10 bases between. The CDR3 runs to 14 residues. The CDR3 here is CATSDSGPPEKLFF. CDR3 sequence (DNA): TGTGCCACCAGTGATTCCGGACCTCCTGAAAAACTGTTTTTT.

The chain combines TRBV2 with TRBJ1-2, with 9 bases that match TRBD1. The CDR3 consists of 17 residues. V trimming: 8 bases; J trimming: 4 bases; junction bases outside the gene matches: 17. Looked up from germline, CDR1 is SNHLY and CDR2 is FYNNEI. The CDR3 nucleotides are TGTGCCAGCTTCTTAGGGACAGGGACCCATAGACCCTATGGCTACACCTTC. This codes for CASFLGTGTHRPYGYTF.

The chain combines TRBV4-1 with TRBJ1-2; D possibly corresponds to TRBD1 (5 bases). Trimming stripped 0 bases from V and 5 bases from J, with 13 bases between. The germline V gene has CDR1 MGHRA and CDR2 YSYEKL. This CDR3 region has 15 residues. The CDR3 DNA reads as TGCGCCAGCAGCCAAGAACCAGGGACCTTATATGGCTACACCTTC. Its translation is CASSQEPGTLYGYTF.

This chain links TRBV18 with TRBJ2-7, with 7 bases matching TRBD1. Germline assignment: CDR1 KGHSH and CDR2 LQKENI. The J segment lost 7 bases and the V segment lost 3 bases, leaving 3 bases of the junction unmatched. CDR3 length equals 12 residues. The CDR3 DNA is TGTGCCAGCTCACCCACGGACAGGGAGCAGTACTTC. Residues: CASSPTDREQYF.

This rearrangement joins TRBV7-8 to TRBJ2-7; unclear D gene. This CDR3 is built from 12 residues. The germline V gene has CDR1 SGHVS and CDR2 FQNEAQ. V dropped 5 bases and J dropped 7 bases, with 12 bases sitting between them. The CDR3 loop reads CASSQVLQEQYF. The CDR3 DNA follows: TGTGCCAGCAGCCAGGTACTGCAGGAGCAGTACTTC. The full variable domain, in which reference TRBV7-8 and TRBJ2-7 provide the parts outside the CDR3, is GAGVSQSPRYKVAKRGQDVALRCDPISGHVSLFWYQQALGQGPEFLTYFQNEAQLDKSGLPSDRFFAERPEGSVSTLKIQRTQQEDSAVYLCASSQVLQEQYFGPGTRLTVT.

The chain combines TRBV27 with TRBJ2-5, with TRBD2 matching over 14 bases. CDR3 length equals 15 residues. The V gene end was trimmed by 3 bases and the J gene end by 7 bases; junction bases not matched to a gene: 4. The germline V gene encodes CDR1 MNHEY and CDR2 SMNVEV (reference sequence). The CDR3 is CASSFGTSGGGTQYF. The CDR3 DNA is TGTGCCAGCAGTTTCGGGACTAGCGGGGGAGGGACCCAGTACTTC.

The genes are TRBV19 and TRBJ1-5; the D gene is possibly TRBD1 (6 bases). The germline V and J ends were trimmed by 1 base and 3 bases, with 7 bases remaining between them. The CDR3 consists of 14 residues. Germline V gives CDR1 LNHDA, CDR2 SQIVND (reference sequence). The CDR3 sequence: CASSIAGANQPQHF. In DNA form, the CDR3 reads TGTGCCAGTAGTATAGCAGGGGCCAATCAGCCCCAGCATTTT.

This chain links TRBV23-1 with TRBJ2-5; 11 bases line up with TRBD2. TRBV23-1 is labeled an ORF, and its function is uncertain. This CDR3 has 15 amino acids. The V and J ends lost 6 bases and 1 base, in that order; junction bases with no gene match: 4. As DNA, the CDR3 is TGCGCCAGCAGACAACTAGCGGGAGCCCAAGAGACCCAGTACTTC. It yields the protein CASRQLAGAQETQYF.

The V and J genes are TRBV5-6 and TRBJ1-3; D unclear. The V end lost 1 base, the J end lost 0 bases, and 11 bases lay between the germline ends. CDR1 and CDR2 (germline): SGHDT, YYEEEE. CDR3 length: 16 amino acids. The CDR3 nucleotides are TGTGCCAGCAGCTTGATGGCAGGCAGCTCTGGAAACACCATATATTTT. It codes for CASSLMAGSSGNTIYF.

This chain connects TRBV5-4 to TRBJ2-2; D call uncertain. This CDR3 spans 16 amino acids. Trimming cost V 3 bases and J 4 bases, with 16 bases left between them. Germline CDR1 is SGHNT and CDR2 is YYREEE (reference sequence). This CDR3 is CASSYDLRMGTGELFF. In DNA, the CDR3 is TGTGCCAGCAGCTATGACTTGCGCATGGGCACCGGGGAGCTGTTTTTT.

V and J are TRBV2 and TRBJ1-3, with TRBD1 matching 7 bases. Germline CDR1 reads SNHLY; CDR2 reads FYNNEI. This CDR3 comprises 16 residues. V lost 6 bases to trimming and J lost 0 bases; unmatched junction nucleotides: 8. CDR3 nucleotide sequence: TGTGCCAGCAGGACTCAGCGGACAGGCTCTGGAAACACCATATATTTT. It is translated as CASRTQRTGSGNTIYF.

The chain couples TRBV10-3 to TRBJ2-5; D remains unclear. Germline values: CDR1 ENHRY, CDR2 SYGVKD. The CDR3 runs to 12 residues. V lost 0 bases and J 5 bases, leaving 4 bases between the germline ends. The CDR3 DNA follows: TGTGCCATCAGTGAGTCGATGGAGACCCAGTACTTC. It yields the protein CAISESMETQYF.

The gene calls are TRBV6-2 or TRBV6-3 and TRBJ1-1; D is unresolved. The CDR3 runs 13 residues. V lost 6 bases and J 0 bases, leaving 8 bases between the germline ends. Germline V gene data show CDR1 as MNHEY and CDR2 as SVGEGT. CDR3 sequence reads: CASSLQLNTEAFF. The CDR3 region has the DNA TGTGCCAGCAGCCTCCAACTGAACACTGAAGCTTTCTTT.

The chain uses TRBV19 and TRBJ2-5; tentatively, D is TRBD1 (6 bases). V lost 5 bases, J lost 0 bases, and 13 bases lay in between. This CDR3 region has 15 residues. Germline loops: CDR1 LNHDA, CDR2 SQIVND (reference sequence). The CDR3 protein is CASSLDRRYQETQYF. In nucleotides, the CDR3 is TGTGCCAGTAGTCTCGACAGGCGATACCAAGAGACCCAGTACTTC. Full variable domain (rest looked up from reference TRBV19 and TRBJ2-5): DGGITQSPKYLFRKEGQNVTLSCEQNLNHDAMYWYRQDPGQGLRLIYYSQIVNDFQKGDIAEGYSVSREKKESFPLTVTSAQKNPTAFYLCASSLDRRYQETQYFGPGTRLLVL.

J is TRBJ2-1 and V is TRBV12-3 or TRBV12-4; D tentatively fits TRBD1 or TRBD2 (5 bases each). This CDR3 comprises 13 residues. The V end was cut by 7 bases, the J end by 9 bases, with 16 bases between. The CDR3 loop reads CASTLEPGGEQFF. For the CDR3, the DNA is TGTGCCAGCACATTGGAGCCTGGGGGTGAGCAGTTCTTC.

The chain couples TRBV7-5 to TRBJ1-5. TRBV7-5 is marked as a pseudogene. CDR3 length: 16 amino acids. Here the CDR3 DNA reads TGTGTCAGAAGCTTAGTCCGAACGGATAGCAATCAGCCCCAGCATTTT. It translates to CVRSLVRTDSNQPQHF.

The rearrangement uses TRBV30 and TRBJ1-2; a possible D gene is TRBD1 (6 bases). Per germline, CDR1 GTSNPN and CDR2 SVGIG (reference sequence). CDR3 length: 15 amino acids. Trimming removed 1 base at V and 4 bases at J, with 16 bases between. The CDR3 loop reads CAWSAPYRETYGYTF. CDR3 in DNA: TGTGCCTGGAGTGCGCCATACAGGGAGACCTATGGCTACACCTTC.

This chain links TRBV5-1 with TRBJ1-4; D gene unclear. V was shortened by 4 bases and J by 8 bases, with 9 bases between the two germline ends. The germline V gene has CDR1 SGHRS and CDR2 YFSETQ. The CDR3 is 12 amino acids. CDR3 sequence reads: CASSPSGEKLFF. Written as DNA, the CDR3 is TGCGCCAGCAGCCCCTCCGGGGAAAAACTGTTTTTT.

This clone appeared once. The V gene is TRBV28, the J gene TRBJ2-6; TRBD1 aligns across 11 bases. The CDR3 contains 15 residues. The junction had 0 bases not matched to a gene; V was cut back by 6 bases and J by 2 bases. Germline lookup yields CDR1 MDHEN and CDR2 SYDVKM. In DNA form, the CDR3 reads TGTGCCAGCAGGGGACAGGGGGCTGGGGCCAACGTCCTGACTTTC. The encoded protein is CASRGQGAGANVLTF.

A single count supports this clone. The rearrangement joins TRBV19 to TRBJ2-7; 7 nucleotides match TRBD2. This CDR3 has 14 residues. CDR1 is LNHDA, CDR2 SQIVND, per germline (reference sequence). V trimming: 4 bases; J trimming: 3 bases; junction bases outside the gene matches: 6. Here the CDR3 reads CASSTSIAGYEQYF. The DNA for the CDR3 is TGTGCCAGTAGTACCTCAATAGCGGGCTACGAGCAGTACTTC.